This passage covers 24 T cell receptor beta chains from one sample sequenced in a study of T cells after yellow fever vaccination. TCRdb re-called the 5' RACE reads with MiXCR, one entry per CDR3 protein. This table has some 150,000 distinct CDR3 sequences, roughly 11% appearing once. The sequencing here drew on CD8+ T cells sorted from PBMCs, taken 15 days after the yellow fever booster vaccination. These receptors were obtained from a man aged 18 to 30 who received the YFV17D yellow fever vaccine.

The rearrangement links TRBV14 to TRBJ2-3, with D unresolved. Trimming removed 1 base at V and 4 bases at J, with 9 bases between. Germline CDR1 SGHDN, CDR2 FVKESK. This CDR3 has 14 residues. This CDR3 reads CASSQASSPDTQYF. DNA for the CDR3: TGTGCCAGCAGCCAAGCTTCATCTCCAGATACGCAGTATTTT. Filled out from reference TRBV14 and TRBJ2-3, the complete variable domain reads EAGVTQFPSHSVIEKGQTVTLRCDPISGHDNLYWYRRVMGKEIKFLLHFVKESKQDESGMPNNRFLAERTGGTYSTLKVQPAELEDSGVYFCASSQASSPDTQYFGPGTRLTVL.

This clonotype was counted ten times or more. CDR3 residues: CASSYFGAKGVQYEQYF. The CDR3 nucleotides read TGTGCCAGCAGTTACTTCGGGGCCAAAGGCGTCCAATACGAGCAGTACTTC. V and J are TRBV6-5 and TRBJ2-7; D assignment may be TRBD1 or TRBD2 (5 bases each). Trimming stripped 1 base from V and 4 bases from J, with 20 bases between. Germline CDR1 and CDR2: MNHEY and SVGAGI. The CDR3 spans 17 residues.

The sample holds a few counts of this clonotype. The rearrangement links TRBV6-5 to TRBJ1-1; D gene ambiguous. V was pared by 5 bases and J by 2 bases, with 12 bases between. The CDR3 runs to 14 residues. Germline CDR1 is MNHEY and CDR2 is SVGAGI. DNA of the CDR3: TGTGCCAGCAGTACCTCGTCCGCTAACACTGAAGCTTTCTTT. This encodes CASSTSSANTEAFF.

The chain employs TRBV4-2 and TRBJ2-7, with D maybe TRBD1 (5 bases). The germline V gene encodes CDR1 LGHNA and CDR2 YNFKEQ. The CDR3 length is 15 residues. V lost 0 bases, J lost 3 bases, and 12 bases lay in between. The CDR3 sequence is CASSQEDTYIYEQYV. The CDR3 DNA reads as TGTGCCAGCAGCCAAGAGGACACCTACATCTACGAGCAGTACGTC.

This clonotype has just a few counts. The chain employs TRBV20-1 and TRBJ1-2; D perhaps matches TRBD1 (6 bases). This CDR3 has 11 amino acids. The V gene's germline CDR1 is DFQATT and CDR2 SNEGSKA (reference sequence). Trimming shortened V by 5 bases and J by 4 bases, and 8 bases separated the two germline ends. CDR3 protein: CSASTGYGYTF. CDR3 sequence (DNA): TGCAGTGCTTCGACAGGCTATGGCTACACCTTC.

This clonotype was recorded at least ten times. The chain combines TRBV5-1 with TRBJ2-7; a possible D gene is TRBD2 (7 bases). The CDR3 sequence is 16 residues long. V was shortened by 3 bases and J by 2 bases, with 18 bases between the two germline ends. CDR1 and CDR2 from the germline V gene are SGHRS and YFSETQ. In nucleotides, the CDR3 is TGCGCCAGCAGCTGGGCGTCGGGGGGCTTTGCCTACGAGCAGTACTTC. Its protein is CASSWASGGFAYEQYF.

This clonotype was observed many times. V is TRBV6-5 and J is TRBJ2-2; 10 nucleotides agree with TRBD1. The CDR3 runs 15 residues. Germline V CDR1 and CDR2: MNHEY, SVGAGI. J was trimmed by 7 bases and V by 3 bases; bases with no gene match: 5. CDR3 protein: CASSYRDRGRGELFF. The CDR3 DNA reads TGTGCCAGCAGTTATCGGGACAGGGGTCGCGGGGAGCTGTTTTTT.

This chain connects TRBV6-2 or TRBV6-3 to TRBJ2-6, with D hard to call. Trimming pared 9 bases from V and 0 bases from J, leaving 18 bases between. CDR3 length: 17 amino acids. Per germline, CDR1 MNHEY and CDR2 SVGEGT. CDR3 protein: CASLMPTRLSGANVLTF. The CDR3 nucleotides are TGTGCCAGTCTAATGCCGACCCGCCTCTCTGGGGCCAACGTCCTGACTTTC.

The V and J genes are TRBV27 and TRBJ2-2; D not certain. V was cut by 3 bases and J by 2 bases, with 4 bases left in between. The CDR3 has 13 residues. Germline loops: CDR1 MNHEY, CDR2 SMNVEV (reference sequence). The DNA for the CDR3 is TGTGCCAGCAGTTTCACTAACACCGGGGAGCTGTTTTTT. Translated: CASSFTNTGELFF.

This clonotype was detected only a few times. The chain links TRBV7-9 to TRBJ2-5, with 12 nucleotides matching TRBD2. This CDR3 region has 20 residues. From germline, CDR1 is SEHNR and CDR2 FQNEAQ (reference sequence). Trimming took 5 bases from V and 0 from J; bases not matched to a gene: 16. CDR3 sequence: CASSLPTSGGTSEYQETQYF. The CDR3 nucleotides are TGTGCCAGCAGCCTACCTACTAGCGGGGGGACCTCCGAGTACCAAGAGACCCAGTACTTC.

This clonotype was seen more than once but under ten times. The rearrangement joins TRBV9 to TRBJ2-3; maybe TRBD2 (6 bases). V was shortened by 4 bases and J by 9 bases, with 12 bases between the two germline ends. This CDR3 region has 12 residues. From germline, CDR1 is SGDLS and CDR2 YYNGEE. Written as DNA, the CDR3 is TGTGCCAGCAGCCCCCGGGGGAAAACGCAGTATTTT. Amino acids: CASSPRGKTQYF.

The chain has TRBV7-9 and TRBJ1-4; D remains ambiguous. Germline V lookup: CDR1 SEHNR, CDR2 FQNEAQ (reference sequence). This CDR3 contains 12 residues. Trimming cost V 7 bases and J 8 bases, with 11 bases left between them. The CDR3 nucleotides are TGTGCCAGCACCGGCGTGAGGGAAAAACTGTTTTTT. This translates into CASTGVREKLFF.

This clonotype was found a few times. The genes are TRBV12-3 or TRBV12-4 and TRBJ1-4; 8 bases are a match to TRBD1. V trimming: 5 bases; J trimming: 8 bases; junction bases outside the gene matches: 16. The CDR3 is 17 amino acids. CDR3 sequence (DNA): TGTGCCAGCAGTCCAGACGGACAGGGAGCCGCCGGCGAAAAACTGTTTTTT. This codes for CASSPDGQGAAGEKLFF.

The sample holds a few counts of this clonotype. The CDR3 sequence is CASSQVGTGIMNTEAFF. In nucleotides, the CDR3 is TGTGCCAGCAGCCAAGTAGGGACAGGTATAATGAACACTGAAGCTTTCTTT. The chain is built from TRBV4-2 and TRBJ1-1; 8 nucleotides agree with TRBD1. This CDR3 has 17 amino acids. V shed 1 base, J shed 0 bases, and the junction held 7 bases outside the gene matches. Germline V lookup: CDR1 LGHNA, CDR2 YNFKEQ.

This clonotype was detected only a few times. The V call is TRBV7-9, the J call TRBJ1-1; a possible D gene is TRBD1 (6 bases). CDR1 and CDR2 from the germline V gene are SEHNR and FQNEAQ (reference sequence). This CDR3 contains 16 residues. Trimming took 5 bases from V and 0 from J, leaving 16 bases between them. CDR3 region: CASSPVGGGMNTEAFF. For the CDR3, the DNA is TGTGCCAGCAGCCCAGTAGGAGGGGGTATGAACACTGAAGCTTTCTTT.

The rearrangement uses TRBV27 and TRBJ1-2; tentatively, D is TRBD1 (6 bases). Germline V gene data show CDR1 as MNHEY and CDR2 as SMNVEV (reference sequence). This CDR3 region has 13 residues. The germline V and J ends were trimmed by 10 bases and 6 bases, with 18 bases remaining between them. In DNA, the CDR3 is TGTGCCACCGCGAGTACAGGGCTTAATGGCTACACCTTC. Translating gives CATASTGLNGYTF.

This clonotype has just a few counts. The V and J genes are TRBV7-9 and TRBJ1-5; possibly TRBD1 for D (5 bases). This CDR3 is built from 14 residues. Germline assignment: CDR1 SEHNR and CDR2 FQNEAQ (reference sequence). V lost 6 bases and J lost 12, with 21 bases in between. This CDR3 reads CASRPRDLSSRQHF. CDR3 coding DNA: TGTGCCAGCAGGCCCCGGGACCTCTCATCGCGCCAGCATTTT.

There are many counts of this clonotype. The chain recombines TRBV7-6 with TRBJ1-1; TRBD1 aligns across 8 bases. Per germline, CDR1 SGHVS and CDR2 FNYEAQ. The ends lost 4 bases at V and 4 bases at J; junction bases unmatched: 5. CDR3 length: 14 amino acids. CDR3 in DNA: TGTGCCAGCAGCTCAACAGGGGGAGGCACTGAAGCTTTCTTT. Protein sequence: CASSSTGGGTEAFF.

The genes are TRBV5-1 and TRBJ2-1; TRBD2 matches 11 bases. Trimming removed 4 bases from V and 4 bases from J; junction bases left unmatched: 1. Germline values: CDR1 SGHRS, CDR2 YFSETQ. This CDR3 has 14 amino acids. The CDR3 sequence is CASSRLAGYNEQFF. CDR3 sequence (DNA): TGCGCCAGCAGCCGACTAGCGGGGTACAATGAGCAGTTCTTC.

The V gene is TRBV19, the J gene TRBJ2-2; 7 bases are a match to TRBD2. Germline loops: CDR1 LNHDA, CDR2 SQIVND (reference sequence). V gave up 9 bases and J gave up 0 bases; unmatched junction bases: 16. The CDR3 consists of 18 residues. CDR3 loop: CASLGLVITAANTGELFF. DNA of the CDR3: TGTGCCAGCCTAGGACTAGTCATAACGGCGGCGAACACCGGGGAGCTGTTTTTT. Together with reference TRBV19 and TRBJ2-2, the CDR3 gives the full variable domain: DGGITQSPKYLFRKEGQNVTLSCEQNLNHDAMYWYRQDPGQGLRLIYYSQIVNDFQKGDIAEGYSVSREKKESFPLTVTSAQKNPTAFYLCASLGLVITAANTGELFFGEGSRLTVL.

CDR3 in amino acids: CASSPVGIGELFF. As DNA, the CDR3 is TGTGCCAGCAGCCCCGTCGGGATCGGGGAGCTGTTTTTT. The chain is built from TRBV12-3 or TRBV12-4 and TRBJ2-2, with D tentatively TRBD2 (5 bases). The CDR3 consists of 13 residues. V was pared by 6 bases and J by 7 bases, with 12 bases between.

This clonotype was seen a few times. The rearrangement joins TRBV4-1 to TRBJ2-2; 11 positions agree with TRBD2. The germline V gene encodes CDR1 MGHRA and CDR2 YSYEKL. The CDR3 totals 16 residues. V shed 4 bases, J shed 8 bases, and the junction held 9 bases outside the gene matches. CDR3 nucleotide sequence: TGCGCCAGCAGCCCAACTAGCGGGGGATCACCGGGGGAGCTGTTTTTT. Protein: CASSPTSGGSPGELFF.

The chain employs TRBV28 and TRBJ2-7; weak D call: TRBD1 (6 bases). The CDR3 extends over 16 amino acids. The ends were cut back, 4 bases at V and 3 bases at J, with 19 bases in the middle. CDR1 is MDHEN and CDR2 is SYDVKM in the germline V gene. CDR3 amino acids: CASSSLSGVELYEQYV. CDR3 DNA: TGTGCCAGCAGTTCCCTTTCAGGGGTTGAACTCTACGAGCAGTACGTC.

The chain has TRBV20-1 and TRBJ1-6; D is uncertain. Per germline, CDR1 DFQATT and CDR2 SNEGSKA (reference sequence). The CDR3 sequence is 12 residues long. V gave up 3 bases and J gave up 11 bases, with 11 bases separating them. CDR3: CSASIGLTPLHF. The CDR3 bases are TGCAGTGCTAGTATCGGCCTAACACCCCTCCACTTT.